The next 18 T cell receptor beta chains were all read from a single sample in a study of PD-1 blockade in classical Hodgkin lymphoma. Relapse was seen in all patients after autologous stem cell transplantation, and brentuximab vedotin exposure was variable. Magnetic negative selection was used to purify CD4+ T cells from thawed PBMCs. Clones were read by immunoSEQ multiplex PCR, and TCRdb kept only the in-frame ones, dropping some. The sample holds about 35,000 clones, around 90% seen once. Sequences were derived from CD4+ T cells from blood, sampled at baseline. The source is a human donor with classical Hodgkin lymphoma.

With respect to this clone: A junction boundary mismatches the germline segment, possibly from a read error. This chain connects TRBV6-5 to TRBJ2-6, with 7 bases fitting TRBD2. Germline lookup yields CDR1 MNHEY and CDR2 SVGAGI. This CDR3 comprises 15 residues. CDR3: CASSYSGGGGNVLTF. The CDR3 DNA sequence: TGTGCCAGCAGTTACTCGGGTGGCGGGGGCAACGTCCTGACTTTC.

This chain uses TRBV25-1 with TRBJ2-1, with 9 bases identical to TRBD1. There are 13 residues in the CDR3. The trim removed 5 bases at V and 9 bases at J, leaving 5 bases unmatched. Germline V gives CDR1 MGHDK, CDR2 SYGVNS. The CDR3 is CASSFTGGSEQFF. Written as DNA, the CDR3 is TGTGCCAGCAGTTTTACAGGGGGCAGTGAGCAGTTCTTC. Combining the CDR3 with reference TRBV25-1 and TRBJ2-1 gives the whole variable domain EADIYQTPRYLVIGTGKKITLECSQTMGHDKMYWYQQDPGMELHLIHYSYGVNSTEKGDLSSESTVSRIRTEHFPLTLESARPSHTSQYLCASSFTGGSEQFFGPGTRLTVL.

This chain uses TRBV6-5 with TRBJ2-4; D remains unclear. CDR3 size: 16 residues. Deletions cut 2 bases from V and 0 bases from J, with 11 bases between. The germline V gene has CDR1 MNHEY and CDR2 SVGAGI. The CDR3 here is CASSYMAALAKNIQYF. CDR3 DNA: TGTGCCAGCAGTTACATGGCGGCCCTAGCCAAAAACATTCAGTACTTC.

This clone was counted a single time. J is TRBJ1-1 and V is TRBV5-1; perhaps TRBD1 as D (6 bases). The V end lost 0 bases, the J end lost 3 bases, and 18 bases lay between the germline ends. The CDR3 covers 17 residues. Germline CDR1 SGHRS, CDR2 YFSETQ. CDR3 sequence: CASSLAGGRLTYTEAFF. The CDR3 coding sequence is TGCGCCAGCAGCTTGGCTGGGGGGCGACTTACTTACACTGAAGCTTTCTTT.

The rearrangement joins TRBV6-1 to TRBJ1-5; D unresolved. Germline V gene sequence: CDR1 MNHNS, CDR2 SASEGT. Trimming stripped 7 bases from V and 1 base from J, with 11 bases between. This CDR3 spans 14 amino acids. CDR3 DNA sequence: TGTGCCAGCACCGAAGGGCAAAGCAATCAGCCCCAGCATTTT. It codes for CASTEGQSNQPQHF.

The count of this clone is one. The chain carries TRBV27 and TRBJ1-2; no definite D call. This CDR3 contains 14 residues. Per germline, CDR1 MNHEY and CDR2 SMNVEV (reference sequence). V lost 2 bases and J lost 2, with 9 bases in between. The CDR3 spells CASSLRGTNYGYTF. DNA of the CDR3: TGTGCCAGCAGTTTAAGAGGCACAAACTATGGCTACACCTTC.

This clone has just one count. The chain links TRBV19 to TRBJ1-1; weak D call: TRBD1 (5 bases). CDR1 is LNHDA and CDR2 is SQIVND in the germline V gene (reference sequence). This CDR3 has 14 residues. The V and J ends lost 10 bases and 0 bases respectively, with 15 bases between them. The CDR3 DNA reads TGTGCCACCCGTCGGGGACCCTTGAACACTGAAGCTTTCTTT. Encoded protein: CATRRGPLNTEAFF.

The chain joins TRBV6-6 to TRBJ2-7, with 10 bases matching TRBD2. V lost 6 bases to trimming and J lost 3 bases; unmatched junction nucleotides: 8. The germline V gene has CDR1 MNHNY and CDR2 SVGAGI (reference sequence). The CDR3 extends over 15 amino acids. Here the CDR3 DNA reads TGTGCCAGCAGCGAGAGGACTAGCGGAAGCTACGAGCAGTACTTC. As protein: CASSERTSGSYEQYF.

This rearrangement joins TRBV7-8 to TRBJ1-5, with D possibly TRBD1 on 5 matching bases. V dropped 5 bases and J dropped 4 bases, with 15 bases sitting between them. This CDR3 is 15 amino acids long. The germline V gene has CDR1 SGHVS and CDR2 FQNEAQ. CDR3 region: CASSLRGRGNQPQHF. In DNA, the CDR3 is TGTGCCAGCAGCCTGAGGGGTCGGGGAAATCAGCCCCAGCATTTT.

This clone was found once. The rearrangement links TRBV5-4 to TRBJ2-1; 9 bases align to TRBD2. Germline CDR1 is SGHNT and CDR2 is YYREEE (reference sequence). CDR3 length: 15 residues. V shed 5 bases and J 3 bases; nucleotides not matched to a gene: 6. In nucleotides, the CDR3 is TGTGCCAGCAGGGGGGCGGGAGGGCGCTACAATGAGCAGTTCTTC. Translated: CASRGAGGRYNEQFF.

The chain has TRBV2 and TRBJ2-5; 8 positions agree with TRBD1. Germline V gene sequence: CDR1 SNHLY, CDR2 FYNNEI. Trimming at V came to 8 bases and at J to 5 bases, leaving 10 bases not matched to a gene. The CDR3 length is 14 residues. The CDR3 DNA is TGTGCCAGCGGTTCCGACAGGGGAAGGGAGACCCAGTACTTC. Its translation: CASGSDRGRETQYF.

The chain links TRBV30 to TRBJ1-4; TRBD1 agrees at 9 bases. Germline assignment: CDR1 GTSNPN and CDR2 SVGIG (reference sequence). J lost 5 bases, V lost 4 bases, and 5 bases had no gene match. This CDR3 spans 14 amino acids. CDR3 loop: CAWTTGTGNEKLFF. In DNA form, the CDR3 reads TGTGCCTGGACTACCGGGACAGGGAATGAAAAACTGTTTTTT. Variable domain in full (rest from reference TRBV30 and TRBJ1-4): SQTIHQWPATLVQPVGSPLSLECTVEGTSNPNLYWYRQAAGRGLQLLFYSVGIGQISSEVPQNLSASRPQDRQFILSSKKLLLSDSGFYLCAWTTGTGNEKLFFGSGTQLSVL.

This chain links TRBV6-1 with TRBJ2-7, with 8 bases that match TRBD1. This CDR3 comprises 19 residues. Germline CDR1 is MNHNS and CDR2 is SASEGT. Losses at the gene ends were 2 bases for V and 3 bases for J; bases not matched to a gene: 18. The CDR3 sequence: CASSEIQDRVPLFFYEQYF. Here the CDR3 DNA reads TGTGCCAGCAGTGAAATTCAGGACAGGGTCCCTCTGTTCTTCTACGAGCAGTACTTC.

V gene TRBV15 combines with J gene TRBJ1-5, with no clear D. This CDR3 contains 13 residues. The ends were cut back, 5 bases at V and 7 bases at J, with 12 bases in the middle. Germline V gene lookup returns CDR1 LNHNV and CDR2 YYDKDF (reference sequence). CDR3 sequence reads: CATSQEIPQPQHF. The CDR3, as DNA: TGTGCCACCAGCCAGGAAATCCCCCAGCCCCAGCATTTT. The full variable domain, its missing parts supplied by reference TRBV15 and TRBJ1-5, is DAMVIQNPRYQVTQFGKPVTLSCSQTLNHNVMYWYQQKSSQAPKLLFHYYDKDFNNEADTPDNFQSRRPNTSFCFLDIRSPGLGDTAMYLCATSQEIPQPQHFGDGTRLSIL.

The sample holds one count of this clone. The chain has TRBV5-1 and TRBJ1-1, with D maybe TRBD1 (5 bases). The germline gives CDR1 SGHRS, CDR2 YFSETQ. V lost 6 bases to trimming and J lost 0 bases, with 15 bases between them. The CDR3 consists of 15 residues. The CDR3 protein is CASTRASGMNTEAFF. The CDR3 DNA reads as TGCGCCAGCACCCGGGCCTCAGGGATGAACACTGAAGCTTTCTTT.

This clone has just one count. This chain joins TRBV19 and TRBJ1-4, with TRBD1 identical over 7 bases. Germline CDR1 LNHDA, CDR2 SQIVND (reference sequence). The J segment lost 3 bases and the V segment lost 4 bases, leaving 5 bases of the junction unmatched. The CDR3 is 15 amino acids. The CDR3 DNA sequence: TGTGCCAGTAGTAGTAACAGGGGATCTAATGAAAAACTGTTTTTT. The encoded protein is CASSSNRGSNEKLFF.

Comment on this clone: The sample has other DNA sequences that encode this CDR3 too. This chain connects TRBV19 to TRBJ1-1, with D unresolved. V was trimmed by 7 bases and J by 1 base, leaving 16 bases between them. Germline V gives CDR1 LNHDA, CDR2 SQIVND (reference sequence). CDR3 size: 15 residues. CDR3 sequence: CASTVPGRRNTEAFF. DNA for the CDR3: TGTGCCAGTACCGTCCCGGGTCGCCGGAACACTGAAGCTTTCTTT.

The genes are TRBV11-2 and TRBJ2-4; 9 bases are a match to TRBD1. Germline assignment: CDR1 SGHAT and CDR2 FQNNGV. V shed 6 bases, J shed 6 bases, and the junction held 6 bases outside the gene matches. There are 14 residues in the CDR3. The CDR3 reads CASRYSGQGNIQYF. CDR3 coding DNA: TGTGCCAGCAGATACTCGGGACAGGGAAACATTCAGTACTTC.